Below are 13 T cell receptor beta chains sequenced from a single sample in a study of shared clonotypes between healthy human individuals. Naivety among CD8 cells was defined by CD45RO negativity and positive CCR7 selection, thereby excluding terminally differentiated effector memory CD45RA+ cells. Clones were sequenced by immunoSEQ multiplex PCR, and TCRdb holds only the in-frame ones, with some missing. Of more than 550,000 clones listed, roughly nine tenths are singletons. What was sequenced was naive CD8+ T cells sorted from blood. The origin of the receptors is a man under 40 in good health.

This chain's CDR3 is CASGKKNYGYTF. The CDR3 region has the DNA TGTGCCAGCGGGAAGAAGAACTATGGCTACACCTTC. V is TRBV28 and J is TRBJ1-2; D not certain. This CDR3 spans 12 amino acids. With 8 bases removed from V and 2 bases from J, the gap between germline ends came to 9 bases. Germline V gene data show CDR1 as MDHEN and CDR2 as SYDVKM.

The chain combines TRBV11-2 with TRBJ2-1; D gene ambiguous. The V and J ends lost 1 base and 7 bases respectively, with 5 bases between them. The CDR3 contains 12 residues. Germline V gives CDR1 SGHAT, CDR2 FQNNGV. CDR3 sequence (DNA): TGTGCCAGCAGCTTAGTCTGGAATGAGCAGTTCTTC. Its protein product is CASSLVWNEQFF.

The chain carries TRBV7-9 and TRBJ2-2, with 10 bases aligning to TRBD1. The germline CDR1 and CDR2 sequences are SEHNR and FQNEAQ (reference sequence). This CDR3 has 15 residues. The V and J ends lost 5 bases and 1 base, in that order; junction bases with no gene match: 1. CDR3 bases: TGTGCCAGCAGCCGGGACAGGGGGAACACCGGGGAGCTGTTTTTT. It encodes CASSRDRGNTGELFF.

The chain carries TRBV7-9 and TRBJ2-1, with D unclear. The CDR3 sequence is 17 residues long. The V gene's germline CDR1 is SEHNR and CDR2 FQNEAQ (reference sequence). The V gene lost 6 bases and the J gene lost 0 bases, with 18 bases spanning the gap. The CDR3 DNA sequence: TGTGCCAGCAGACCGGGCGTAAAGCGAAGCTCCTACAATGAGCAGTTCTTC. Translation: CASRPGVKRSSYNEQFF.

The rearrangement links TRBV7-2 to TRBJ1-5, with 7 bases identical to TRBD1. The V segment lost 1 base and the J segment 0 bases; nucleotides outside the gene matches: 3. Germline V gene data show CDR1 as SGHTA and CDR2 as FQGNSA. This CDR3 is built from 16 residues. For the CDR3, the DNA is TGTGCCAGCAGCTTAGTGACAGGGTATAGCAATCAGCCCCAGCATTTT. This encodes CASSLVTGYSNQPQHF.

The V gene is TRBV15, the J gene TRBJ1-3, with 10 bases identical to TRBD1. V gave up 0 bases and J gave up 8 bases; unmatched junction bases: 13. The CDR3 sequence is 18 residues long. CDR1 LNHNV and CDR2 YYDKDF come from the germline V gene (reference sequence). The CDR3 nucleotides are TGTGCCACCAGCAGAGATGCCCTGGGGACAGGGGAATGGGACACCATATATTTT. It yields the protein CATSRDALGTGEWDTIYF.

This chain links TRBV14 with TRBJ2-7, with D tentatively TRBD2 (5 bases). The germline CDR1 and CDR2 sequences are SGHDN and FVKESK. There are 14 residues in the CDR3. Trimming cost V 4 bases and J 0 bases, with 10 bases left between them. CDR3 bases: TGTGCCAGCAGCCCCCGGGGTTTCTCCTACGAGCAGTACTTC. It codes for CASSPRGFSYEQYF.

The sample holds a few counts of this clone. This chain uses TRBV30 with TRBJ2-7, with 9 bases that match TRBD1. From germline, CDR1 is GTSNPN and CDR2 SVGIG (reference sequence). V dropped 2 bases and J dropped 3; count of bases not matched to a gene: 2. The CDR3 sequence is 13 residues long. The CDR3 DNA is TGTGCCTGGAGTCAGGACAGGGGCTACGAGCAGTACTTC. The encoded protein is CAWSQDRGYEQYF.

The CDR3 bases are TGTGCCAGCAGCTTAGTTCGCGAGCAGTACTTC. Encoded protein: CASSLVREQYF. The rearrangement joins TRBV11-2 to TRBJ2-7; D gene uncertain. The germline V gene has CDR1 SGHAT and CDR2 FQNNGV. The CDR3 is 11 amino acids. V lost 1 base and J 6 bases, leaving 4 bases between the germline ends.

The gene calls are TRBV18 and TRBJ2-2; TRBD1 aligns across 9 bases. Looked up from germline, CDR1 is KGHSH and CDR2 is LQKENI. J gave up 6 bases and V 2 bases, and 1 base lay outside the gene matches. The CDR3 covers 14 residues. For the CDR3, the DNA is TGTGCCAGCTCACCAGGGACAGGGCCCGGGGAGCTGTTTTTT. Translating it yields CASSPGTGPGELFF.

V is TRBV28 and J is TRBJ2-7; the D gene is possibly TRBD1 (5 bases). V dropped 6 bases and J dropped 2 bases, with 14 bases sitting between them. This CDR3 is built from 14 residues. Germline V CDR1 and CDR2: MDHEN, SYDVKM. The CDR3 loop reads CASSPIGAPYEQYF. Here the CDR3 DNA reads TGTGCCAGCAGCCCGATTGGGGCGCCCTACGAGCAGTACTTC.

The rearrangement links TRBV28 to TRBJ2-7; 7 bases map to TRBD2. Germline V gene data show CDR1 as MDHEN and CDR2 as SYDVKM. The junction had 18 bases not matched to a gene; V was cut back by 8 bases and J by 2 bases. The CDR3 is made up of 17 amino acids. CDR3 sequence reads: CASCCAGRGDVAYEQYF. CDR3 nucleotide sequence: TGTGCCAGCTGCTGTGCTGGTCGGGGGGATGTCGCCTACGAGCAGTACTTC.

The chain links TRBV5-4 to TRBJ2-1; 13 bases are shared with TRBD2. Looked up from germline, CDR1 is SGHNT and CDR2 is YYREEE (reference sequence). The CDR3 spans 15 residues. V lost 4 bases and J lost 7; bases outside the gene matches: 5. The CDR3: CASSPPGLAGNEQFF. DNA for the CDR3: TGTGCCAGCAGCCCCCCGGGACTAGCGGGAAATGAGCAGTTCTTC. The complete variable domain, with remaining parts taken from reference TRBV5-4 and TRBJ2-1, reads ETGVTQSPTHLIKTRGQQVTLRCSSQSGHNTVSWYQQALGQGPQFIFQYYREEENGRGNFPPRFSGLQFPNYSSELNVNALELDDSALYLCASSPPGLAGNEQFFGPGTRLTVL.